The sequence of this T cell receptor beta chain was determined in a study of T cell responses to AZD1222 COVID-19 vaccine. Trimming removed 1 base from V and 14 bases from J, with 2 bases in between. CDR1 and CDR2 (germline): SEHNR, FQNEAQ (reference sequence). The CDR3 is 8 residues long. A remark on this clone: The target antigen is unknown.

Study results and caveats: Repertoire samples came only from after the peak T cell response. Spike-specific TCRs gained breadth and depth after people received two AZD1222 doses.

Method: immunoSEQ multiplex PCR; TCRdb's copy keeps in-frame clones and lacks some. The repertoire holds around 140,000 clones, with roughly 91% as singletons. The chain carries TRBV7-9 and TRBJ1-2, with D unclear. This clonotype was sampled from an adult in good health. The sequences come from peripheral blood, collected on day 0 of AZD1222 vaccination. The CDR3 reads CASSLETF. CDR3 DNA: TGTGCCAGCAGCTTAGAAACCTTC.